Detailed here is one TCR beta chain. The target of this receptor is not known. Within one base of it there is no much larger clone, and no base qualities were kept. SuperScript III was used to reverse transcribe 500 ng RNA with primers targeting the alpha and beta constant regions. Alpha and beta chain libraries were generated separately via chain-specific third strand synthesis with multiplexing indices. To avoid primer bias, the protocol used one single primer pair to amplify every rearrangement within a chain, and the protocol also attached molecular barcodes to each cDNA molecule. Purified cDNA was ligated with T4 RNA Ligase 1 onto a 5' RACE adapter bearing a random hexamer and the SP2 sequencing primer site. With slow temperature ramps used to favor optimal annealing, second strand synthesis was primed from the SP2 site with Phusion polymerase. The 12-nucleotide barcode on each molecule comprised two random hexamer sequences, both introduced before amplification and concatenated. P5 and P7 adapter elements plus a second index were added in a short first PCR, which was followed by an approximately 20-cycle amplification PCR with P5s and P7 primers. Libraries received 25 to 35 PCR cycles in total, were quantified on a Qubit, sized on a Bioanalyzer, and diluted to 4 nM. Normalized libraries were sequenced on an Illumina MiSeq with 2 x 250 paired-end kits. Reverse transcription reactions were cleaned up on MinElute columns and eluted into around 9.7 ul Tris-Cl. A 1:1 ratio of AMPure XP beads was used to clean the adapter ligations after they had run for over 20 hours at 16 degrees C. The paper's data handling went like this. A modified Decombinator processed the demultiplexed FASTQ files and output V, J, insert and barcode information. Sequences sharing a barcode but differing from the dominant sequence were discarded as errors, and barcodes clustered at Levenshtein distance 3 were counted to estimate original cDNA molecules. For downstream analyses, the R packages ineq, vegan, igraph and RCytoscape were used, along with IMGT nomenclature and CDR3 definitions. V gene usage was calculated across distinct sequences, with every TCR tallied a single time to avoid skew from clonal expansion. Similarity networks connected unique CDR3 amino acid sequences within a donor whenever two sequences differed by a single Levenshtein edit. Published HIV-specific CDR3s (approximately 90 alpha, 702 beta) and CMV-specific CDR3s (roughly 12 alpha, around 250 beta) were compiled and searched for in the repertoires. Lower sequence numbers were not the cause of the decreased diversity in patients, as random subsampling to size-matched repertoires showed. TCRdb itself trimmed the public reads at Q25 with fastp, ran MiXCR and retained productive beta chains. Merged by CDR3 protein, the rows form single entries marked with the most common genes and DNA. The V and J calls shown here were made by TCRdb, not taken from the authors' results. The sample table contains around 4,400 distinct CDR3 sequences; only one count was recorded for roughly 8.3% of them. The ten largest clones add up to approximately 30% of the sample.

The sample belongs to a study of HIV-infected patients and healthy controls (dated by TCRdb to between 2014 and 2016). About the study as a whole: CD4 counts were modestly but significantly increased in about 85% of the 16 patients after three months of therapy, but they remained below normal ranges. No consistent shift in CD8 counts was seen during early therapy, whereas a slight rise was seen in the CD4:CD8 ratio. After a further year of therapy, viral load was undetectable in all patients, having already become undetectable in about 65% of the 16 patients by the second bleed. Relative to controls, total CDR3 counts per chain did not differ significantly, and patients lacked overall T-cell lymphocytopenia. The study asked whether deep sequencing of the TCR repertoire from small blood samples of HIV patients could detect immune perturbation and reconstitution.

The CDR3 numbers 13 residues from cysteine through phenylalanine. Just the 39-base CDR3 DNA is kept, in frame starting at base 1. CDR1 and CDR2 are drawn from the germline V gene: SGHDT, YYEEEE. Cut back by 0 bases and 1 base, the V and J ends lie 4 bases apart. Beyond this particular receptor, the publication reports: Donor HLA types were not determined in the study. The pairing of alpha and beta chains was not determined in the samples. The use of whole blood limited sequencing depth and precluded separation of the dynamics of distinct T-cell subpopulations. Healthy controls shared more CDR3s between individuals than HIV+ patients, by Jaccard index and by count of highly shared sequences. HIV-associated CDR3s exhibited a significant reduction in frequency during therapy, whereas CMV-associated CDR3s exhibited no significant change, although the majority increased in frequency. HIV-infected repertoires showed significantly elevated mean Gini indices relative to controls, which possibly reflects oligoclonality. Roughly threefold more distinct CDR3s and higher Shannon diversity were observed in healthy control repertoires than in untreated HIV+ repertoires. The observed differences in diversity could not be explained by the slight differences in age and sex profiles between the study cohorts. Significantly different mean usage between HIV-infected patients and controls was observed for eight alpha and eight beta V genes. Differing numbers of distinct sequences in patients and controls hindered comparison, and size-matching assigned excessive weight to rare events in the HIV-infected data. Alpha-chain CDR3s from MAIT cells appeared at high frequency in healthy controls but were severely depleted in HIV+ repertoires. Processing included only sixteen HIV-infected individuals, and this was regarded by the authors as a major limit on how widely the findings apply. In size-matched repertoire data, the apparent post-therapy recovery of the Gini index in HIV-infected patients was not replicated.

Since whole blood was used without any cell fractionation, the repertoire reflected all peripheral T cells in unsorted form. For RNA extraction, 2 to 3 ml of peripheral blood was collected into Tempus tubes. HIV-infected adults who had not yet received antiretroviral therapy and were about to begin treatment were enrolled, with the first sixteen eligible patients processed. Treatment interruptions were among the grounds for excluding patients from enrollment, as were febrile or AIDS-related illness, tumors, hepatitis B or C coinfection, immunomodulatory therapy and recent vaccination. Residual genomic DNA was removed with the TURBO-DNase kit and globin mRNA was depleted with GLOBINclear. Just before antiretroviral therapy was started, pretreatment blood was collected from HIV-infected patients.

The chain couples TRBV5-6 to TRBJ1-1, with the D gene call left open. The sample consisted of blood, taken before antiretroviral therapy. The receptor comes from an adult with HIV infection. The CDR3 region has the sequence CASSLAPNTEAFF. The bases are TGTGCCAGCAGCTTGGCCCCGAACACTGAAGCTTTCTTT. The full variable domain, with segments outside the CDR3 supplied by the reference TRBV5-6 and TRBJ1-1 proteins, appears as DAGVTQSPTHLIKTRGQQVTLRCSPKSGHDTVSWYQQALGQGPQFIFQYYEEEERQRGNFPDRFSGHQFPNYSSELNVNALLLGDSALYLCASSLAPNTEAFFGQGTRLTVV.